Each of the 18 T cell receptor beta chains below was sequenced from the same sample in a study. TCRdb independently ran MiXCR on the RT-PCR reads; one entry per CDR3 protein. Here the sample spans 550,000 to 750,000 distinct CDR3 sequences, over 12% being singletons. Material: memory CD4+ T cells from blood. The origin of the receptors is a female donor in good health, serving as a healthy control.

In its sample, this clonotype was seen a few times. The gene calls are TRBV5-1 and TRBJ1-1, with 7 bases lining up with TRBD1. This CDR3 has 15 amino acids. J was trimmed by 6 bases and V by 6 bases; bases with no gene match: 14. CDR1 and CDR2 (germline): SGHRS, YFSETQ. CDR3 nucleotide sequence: TGCGCCAGCACCTCGGGACAGCAAGGGTTCGCTGAAGCTTTCTTT. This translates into CASTSGQQGFAEAFF.

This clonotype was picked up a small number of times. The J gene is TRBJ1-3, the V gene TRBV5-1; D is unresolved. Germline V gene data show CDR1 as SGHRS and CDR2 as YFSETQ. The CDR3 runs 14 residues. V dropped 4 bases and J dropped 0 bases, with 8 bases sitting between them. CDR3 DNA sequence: TGCGCCAGCAGCCAGGACGCCTCTGGAAACACCATATATTTT. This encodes CASSQDASGNTIYF.

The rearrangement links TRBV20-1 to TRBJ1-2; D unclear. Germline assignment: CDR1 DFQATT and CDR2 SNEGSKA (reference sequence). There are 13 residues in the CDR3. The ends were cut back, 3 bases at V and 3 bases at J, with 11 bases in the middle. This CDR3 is CSASLRVDYGYTF. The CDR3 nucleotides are TGCAGTGCTAGCCTGCGGGTTGACTATGGCTACACCTTC.

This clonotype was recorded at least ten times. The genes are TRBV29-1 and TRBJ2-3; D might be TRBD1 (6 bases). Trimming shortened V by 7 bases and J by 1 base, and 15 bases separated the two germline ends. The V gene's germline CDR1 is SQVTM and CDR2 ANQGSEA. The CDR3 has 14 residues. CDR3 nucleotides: TGCAGCGGAACAGGGAGAGGGGGCACAGATACGCAGTATTTT. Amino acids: CSGTGRGGTDTQYF.

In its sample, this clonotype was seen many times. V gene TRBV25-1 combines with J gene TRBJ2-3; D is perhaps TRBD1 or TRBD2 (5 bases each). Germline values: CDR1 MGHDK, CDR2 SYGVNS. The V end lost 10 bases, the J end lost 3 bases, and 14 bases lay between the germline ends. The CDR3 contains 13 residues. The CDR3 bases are TGTGCCACACACGGGGCGGTAACAGATACGCAGTATTTT. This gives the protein CATHGAVTDTQYF.

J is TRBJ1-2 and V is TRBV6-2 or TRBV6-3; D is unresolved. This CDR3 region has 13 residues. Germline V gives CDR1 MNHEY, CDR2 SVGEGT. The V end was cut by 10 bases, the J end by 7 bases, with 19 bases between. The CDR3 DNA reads TGTGCCATCGCATGGACGGTCGGGATTGGCTACACCTTC. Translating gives CAIAWTVGIGYTF.

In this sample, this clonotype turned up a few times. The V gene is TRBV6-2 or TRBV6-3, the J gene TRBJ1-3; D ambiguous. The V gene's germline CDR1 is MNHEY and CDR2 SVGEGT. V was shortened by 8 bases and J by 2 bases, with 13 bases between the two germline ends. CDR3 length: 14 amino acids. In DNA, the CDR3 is TGTGCCAGCCCCGAGGCGCCGCCTGGAAACACCATATATTTT. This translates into CASPEAPPGNTIYF.

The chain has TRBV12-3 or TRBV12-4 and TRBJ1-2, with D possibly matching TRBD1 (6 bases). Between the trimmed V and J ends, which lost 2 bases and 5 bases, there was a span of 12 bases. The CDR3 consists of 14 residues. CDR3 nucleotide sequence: TGTGCCAGCAGTTTATCCAGGGGCCTGTATGGCTACACCTTC. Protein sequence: CASSLSRGLYGYTF.

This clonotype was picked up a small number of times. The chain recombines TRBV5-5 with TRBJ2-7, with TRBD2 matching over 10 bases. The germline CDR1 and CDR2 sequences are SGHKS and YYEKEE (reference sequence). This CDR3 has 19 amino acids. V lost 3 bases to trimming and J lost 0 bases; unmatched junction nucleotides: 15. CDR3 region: CASSSIGGGLAIHSYEQYF. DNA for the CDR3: TGTGCCAGCAGCTCGATTGGGGGGGGACTAGCGATCCACTCCTACGAGCAGTACTTC.

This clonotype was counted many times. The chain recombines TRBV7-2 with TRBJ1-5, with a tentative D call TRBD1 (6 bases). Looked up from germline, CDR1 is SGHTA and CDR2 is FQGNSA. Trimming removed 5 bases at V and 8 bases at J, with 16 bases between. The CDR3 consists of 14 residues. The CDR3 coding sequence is TGTGCCAGCAGCCTCGGGACATCTCCAAAGCCCCAGCATTTT. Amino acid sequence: CASSLGTSPKPQHF.

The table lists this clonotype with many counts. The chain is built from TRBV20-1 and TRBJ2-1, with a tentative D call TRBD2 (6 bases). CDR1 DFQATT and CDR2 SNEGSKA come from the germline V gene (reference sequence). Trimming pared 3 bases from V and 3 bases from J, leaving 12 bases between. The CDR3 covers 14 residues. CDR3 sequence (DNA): TGCAGTGCTAGGGGCGGGATTAACTACAATGAGCAGTTCTTC. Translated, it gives CSARGGINYNEQFF.

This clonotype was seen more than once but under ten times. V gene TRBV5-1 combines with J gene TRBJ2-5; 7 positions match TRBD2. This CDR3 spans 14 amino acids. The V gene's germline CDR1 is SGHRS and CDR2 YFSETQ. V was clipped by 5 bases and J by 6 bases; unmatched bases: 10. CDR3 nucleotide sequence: TGCGCCAGCAGGGCTCTAGCGGAGAGCCAGACCCAGTACTTC. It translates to CASRALAESQTQYF.

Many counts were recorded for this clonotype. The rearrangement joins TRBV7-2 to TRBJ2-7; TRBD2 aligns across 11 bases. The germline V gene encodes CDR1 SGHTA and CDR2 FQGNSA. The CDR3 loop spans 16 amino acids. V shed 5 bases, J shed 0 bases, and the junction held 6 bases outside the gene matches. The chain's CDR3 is CASSRGLAVSSYEQYF. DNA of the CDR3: TGTGCCAGCAGCCGGGGACTAGCGGTTAGCTCCTACGAGCAGTACTTC.

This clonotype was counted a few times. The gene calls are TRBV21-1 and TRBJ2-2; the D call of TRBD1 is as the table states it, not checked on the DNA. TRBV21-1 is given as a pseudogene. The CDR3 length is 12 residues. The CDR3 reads CASPWGPGELFF. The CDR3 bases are TGTGCCAGCCCTTGGGGGCCCGGGGAGCTGTTTTTT.

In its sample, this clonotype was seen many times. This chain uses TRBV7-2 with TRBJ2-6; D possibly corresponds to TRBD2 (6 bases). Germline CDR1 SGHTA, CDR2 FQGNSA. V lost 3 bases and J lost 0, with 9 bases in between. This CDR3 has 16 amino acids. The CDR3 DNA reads TGTGCCAGCAGCTTGGCGGGACGCTCTGGGGCCAACGTCCTGACTTTC. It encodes CASSLAGRSGANVLTF.

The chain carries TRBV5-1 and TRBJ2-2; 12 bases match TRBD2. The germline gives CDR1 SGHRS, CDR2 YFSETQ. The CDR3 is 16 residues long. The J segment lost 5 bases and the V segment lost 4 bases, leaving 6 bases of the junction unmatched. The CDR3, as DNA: TGCGCCAGCAGCCAGACTAGCGGGAGCTCGACCGGGGAGCTGTTTTTT. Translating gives CASSQTSGSSTGELFF.

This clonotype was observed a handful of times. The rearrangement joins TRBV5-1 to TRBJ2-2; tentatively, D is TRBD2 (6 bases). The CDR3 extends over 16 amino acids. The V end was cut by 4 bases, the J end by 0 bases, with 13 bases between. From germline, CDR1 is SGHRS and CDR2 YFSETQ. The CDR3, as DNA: TGCGCCAGCAGCGAAGGGGCGGGAACGAACACCGGGGAGCTGTTTTTT. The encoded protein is CASSEGAGTNTGELFF.

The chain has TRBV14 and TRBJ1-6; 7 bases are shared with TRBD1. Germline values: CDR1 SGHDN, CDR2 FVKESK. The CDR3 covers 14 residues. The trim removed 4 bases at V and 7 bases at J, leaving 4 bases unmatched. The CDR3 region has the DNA TGTGCCAGCAGCCGGACAGGACGGAATTCACCCCTCCACTTT. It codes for CASSRTGRNSPLHF. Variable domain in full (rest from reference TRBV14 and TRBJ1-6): EAGVTQFPSHSVIEKGQTVTLRCDPISGHDNLYWYRRVMGKEIKFLLHFVKESKQDESGMPNNRFLAERTGGTYSTLKVQPAELEDSGVYFCASSRTGRNSPLHFGNGTRLTVT.